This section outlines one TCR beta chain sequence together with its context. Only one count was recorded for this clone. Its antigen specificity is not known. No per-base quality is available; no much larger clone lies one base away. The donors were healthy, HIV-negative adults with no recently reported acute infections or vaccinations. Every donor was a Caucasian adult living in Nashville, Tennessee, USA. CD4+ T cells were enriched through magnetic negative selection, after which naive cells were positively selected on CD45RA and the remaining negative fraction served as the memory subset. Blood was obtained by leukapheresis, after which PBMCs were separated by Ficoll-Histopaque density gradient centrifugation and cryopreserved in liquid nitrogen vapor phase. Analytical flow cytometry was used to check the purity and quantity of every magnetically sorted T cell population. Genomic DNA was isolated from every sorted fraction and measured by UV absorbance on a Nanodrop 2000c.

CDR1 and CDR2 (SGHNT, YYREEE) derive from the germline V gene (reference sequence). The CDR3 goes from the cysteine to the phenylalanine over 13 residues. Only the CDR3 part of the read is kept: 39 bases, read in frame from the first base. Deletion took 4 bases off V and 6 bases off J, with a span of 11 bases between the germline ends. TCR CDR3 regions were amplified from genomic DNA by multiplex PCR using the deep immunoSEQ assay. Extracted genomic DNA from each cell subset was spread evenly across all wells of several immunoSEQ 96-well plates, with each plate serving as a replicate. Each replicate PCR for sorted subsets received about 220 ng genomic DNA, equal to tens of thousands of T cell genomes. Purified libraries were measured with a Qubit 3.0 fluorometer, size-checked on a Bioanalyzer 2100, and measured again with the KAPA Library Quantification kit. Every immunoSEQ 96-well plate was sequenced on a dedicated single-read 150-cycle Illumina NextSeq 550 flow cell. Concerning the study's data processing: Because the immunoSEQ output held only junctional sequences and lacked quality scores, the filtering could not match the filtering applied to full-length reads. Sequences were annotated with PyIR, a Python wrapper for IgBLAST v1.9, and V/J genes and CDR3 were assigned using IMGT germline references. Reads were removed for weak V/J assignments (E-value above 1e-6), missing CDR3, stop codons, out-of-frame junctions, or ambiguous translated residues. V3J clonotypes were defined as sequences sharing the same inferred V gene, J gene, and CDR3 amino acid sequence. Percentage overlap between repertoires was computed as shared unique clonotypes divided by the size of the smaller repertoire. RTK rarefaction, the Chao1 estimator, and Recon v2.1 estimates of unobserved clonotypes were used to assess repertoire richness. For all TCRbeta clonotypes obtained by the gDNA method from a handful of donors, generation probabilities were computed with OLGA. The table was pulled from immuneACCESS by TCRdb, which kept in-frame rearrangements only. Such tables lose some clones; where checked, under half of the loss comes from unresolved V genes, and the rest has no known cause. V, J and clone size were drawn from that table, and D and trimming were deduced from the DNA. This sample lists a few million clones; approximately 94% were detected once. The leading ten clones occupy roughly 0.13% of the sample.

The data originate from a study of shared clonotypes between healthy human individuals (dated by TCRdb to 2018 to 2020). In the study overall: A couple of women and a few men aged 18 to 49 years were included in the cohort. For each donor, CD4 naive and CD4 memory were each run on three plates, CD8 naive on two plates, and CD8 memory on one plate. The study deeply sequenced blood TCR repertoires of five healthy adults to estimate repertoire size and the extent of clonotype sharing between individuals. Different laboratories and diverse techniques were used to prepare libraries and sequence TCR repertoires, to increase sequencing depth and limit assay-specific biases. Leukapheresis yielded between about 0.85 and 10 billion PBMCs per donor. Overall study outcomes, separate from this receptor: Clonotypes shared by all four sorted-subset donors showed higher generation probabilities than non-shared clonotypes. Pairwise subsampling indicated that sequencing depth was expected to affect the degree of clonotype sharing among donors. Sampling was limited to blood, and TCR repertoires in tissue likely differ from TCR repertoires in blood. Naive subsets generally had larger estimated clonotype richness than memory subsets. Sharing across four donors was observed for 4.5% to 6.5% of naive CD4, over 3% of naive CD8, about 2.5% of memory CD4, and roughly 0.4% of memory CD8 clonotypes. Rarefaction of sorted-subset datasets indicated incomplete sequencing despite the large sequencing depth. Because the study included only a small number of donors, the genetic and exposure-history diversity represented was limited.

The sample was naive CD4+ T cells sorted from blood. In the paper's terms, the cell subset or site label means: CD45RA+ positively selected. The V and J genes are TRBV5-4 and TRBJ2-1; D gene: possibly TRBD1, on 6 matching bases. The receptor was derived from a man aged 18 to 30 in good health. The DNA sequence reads TGTGCCAGCAGCAGCCGGGACACCAATGAGCAGTTCTTC. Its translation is CASSSRDTNEQFF.